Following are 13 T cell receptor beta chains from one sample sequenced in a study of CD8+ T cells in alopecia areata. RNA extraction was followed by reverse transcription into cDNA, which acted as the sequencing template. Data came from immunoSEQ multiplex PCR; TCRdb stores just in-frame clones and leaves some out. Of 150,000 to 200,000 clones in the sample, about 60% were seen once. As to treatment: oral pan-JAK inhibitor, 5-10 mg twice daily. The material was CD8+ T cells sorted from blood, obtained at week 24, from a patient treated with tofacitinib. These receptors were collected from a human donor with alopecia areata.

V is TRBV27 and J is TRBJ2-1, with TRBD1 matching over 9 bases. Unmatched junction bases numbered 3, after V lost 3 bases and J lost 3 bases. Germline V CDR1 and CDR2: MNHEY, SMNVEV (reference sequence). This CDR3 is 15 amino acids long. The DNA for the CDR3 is TGTGCCAGCAGTTTCCGGGACAGGGACTACAATGAGCAGTTCTTC. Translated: CASSFRDRDYNEQFF.

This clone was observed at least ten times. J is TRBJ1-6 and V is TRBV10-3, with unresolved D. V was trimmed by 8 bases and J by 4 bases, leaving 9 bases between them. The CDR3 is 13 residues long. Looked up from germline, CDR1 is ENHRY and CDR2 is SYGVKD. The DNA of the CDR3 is TGTGCCATCGGGGAGAAATATAATTCACCCCTCCACTTT. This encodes CAIGEKYNSPLHF.

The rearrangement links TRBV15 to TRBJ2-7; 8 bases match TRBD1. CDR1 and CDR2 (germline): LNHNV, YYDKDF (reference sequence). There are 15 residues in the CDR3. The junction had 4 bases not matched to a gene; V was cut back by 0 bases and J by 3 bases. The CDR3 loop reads CATSREDREYYEQYF. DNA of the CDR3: TGTGCCACCAGCAGAGAGGACAGGGAATACTACGAGCAGTACTTC.

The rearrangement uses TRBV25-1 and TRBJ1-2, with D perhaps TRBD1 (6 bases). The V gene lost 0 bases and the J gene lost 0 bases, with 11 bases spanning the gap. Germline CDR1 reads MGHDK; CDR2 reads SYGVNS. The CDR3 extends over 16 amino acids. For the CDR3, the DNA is TGTGCCAGCAGTGAATATTCGGGGGCCACTAACTATGGCTACACCTTC. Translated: CASSEYSGATNYGYTF.

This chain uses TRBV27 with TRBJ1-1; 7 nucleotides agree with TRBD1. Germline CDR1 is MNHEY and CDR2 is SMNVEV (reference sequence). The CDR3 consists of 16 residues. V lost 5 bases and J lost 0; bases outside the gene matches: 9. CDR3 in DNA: TGTGCCAGCAGTCTCAACAGGGGCCAAATGAACACTGAAGCTTTCTTT. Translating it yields CASSLNRGQMNTEAFF.

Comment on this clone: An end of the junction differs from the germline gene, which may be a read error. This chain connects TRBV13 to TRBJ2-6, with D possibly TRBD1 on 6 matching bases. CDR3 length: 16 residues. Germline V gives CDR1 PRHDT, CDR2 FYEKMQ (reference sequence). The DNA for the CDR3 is TGTGCCAGCAGCAAACAGGGAACCCCTGGGGCCAACATCCTGACTTTC. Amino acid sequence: CASSKQGTPGANILTF. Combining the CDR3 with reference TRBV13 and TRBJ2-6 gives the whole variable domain AAGVIQSPRHLIKEKRETATLKCYPIPRHDTVYWYQQGPGQDPQFLISFYEKMQSDKGSIPDRFSAQQFSDYHSELNMSSLELGDSALYFCASSKQGTPGANILTFGAGSRLTVL.

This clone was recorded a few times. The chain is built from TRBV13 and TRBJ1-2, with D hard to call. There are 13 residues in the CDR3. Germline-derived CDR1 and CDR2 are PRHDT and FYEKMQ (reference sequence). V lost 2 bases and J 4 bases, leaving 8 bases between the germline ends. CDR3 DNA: TGTGCCAGCAGCTTATGGGCAATCTATGGCTACACCTTC. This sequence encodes CASSLWAIYGYTF.

Here the CDR3 DNA reads TGCAGCGCCGAGGGGGCGCGCTACGAGCAGTACTTC. It yields the protein CSAEGARYEQYF. This chain uses TRBV29-1 with TRBJ2-7, with 7 bases lining up with TRBD1. Trimming took 7 bases from V and 3 from J; bases not matched to a gene: 6. Germline V gene sequence: CDR1 SQVTM, CDR2 ANQGSEA. The CDR3 contains 12 residues.

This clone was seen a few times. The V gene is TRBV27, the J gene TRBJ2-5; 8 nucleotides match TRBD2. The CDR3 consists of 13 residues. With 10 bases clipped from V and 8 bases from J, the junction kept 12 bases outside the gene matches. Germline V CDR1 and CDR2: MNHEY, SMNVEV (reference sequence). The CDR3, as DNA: TGTGCCACCCGCCCGCGGGGGGCCGGTACCCAGTACTTC. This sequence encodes CATRPRGAGTQYF.

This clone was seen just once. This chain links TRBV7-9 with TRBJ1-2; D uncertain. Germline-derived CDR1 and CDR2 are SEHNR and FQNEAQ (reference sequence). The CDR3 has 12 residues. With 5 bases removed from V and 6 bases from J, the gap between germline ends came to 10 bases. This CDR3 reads CASSVPGDGYTF. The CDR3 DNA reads TGTGCCAGCAGCGTCCCCGGGGATGGCTACACCTTC.

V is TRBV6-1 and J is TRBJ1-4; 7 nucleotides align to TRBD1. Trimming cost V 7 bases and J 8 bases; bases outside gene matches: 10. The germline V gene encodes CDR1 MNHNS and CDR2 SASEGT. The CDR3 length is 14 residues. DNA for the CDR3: TGTGCCAGCAATAGGGGGACAGTCGGGGAAAAACTGTTTTTT. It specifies CASNRGTVGEKLFF.

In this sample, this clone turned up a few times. The CDR3 spells CSVDTTPNLSYNEQFF. DNA of the CDR3: TGCAGCGTTGATACTACCCCGAACCTCTCCTACAATGAGCAGTTCTTC. The chain combines TRBV29-1 with TRBJ2-1; D gene uncertain. The V end was cut by 3 bases, the J end by 0 bases, with 15 bases between. From germline, CDR1 is SQVTM and CDR2 ANQGSEA. The CDR3 runs 16 residues.

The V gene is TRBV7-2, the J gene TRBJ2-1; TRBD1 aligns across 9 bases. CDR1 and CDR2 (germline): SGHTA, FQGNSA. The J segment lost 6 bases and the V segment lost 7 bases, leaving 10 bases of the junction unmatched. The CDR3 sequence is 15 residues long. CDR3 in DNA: TGTGCCAGCACCATCCGGGGGGACAGGGTCAATGAGCAGTTCTTC. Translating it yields CASTIRGDRVNEQFF.